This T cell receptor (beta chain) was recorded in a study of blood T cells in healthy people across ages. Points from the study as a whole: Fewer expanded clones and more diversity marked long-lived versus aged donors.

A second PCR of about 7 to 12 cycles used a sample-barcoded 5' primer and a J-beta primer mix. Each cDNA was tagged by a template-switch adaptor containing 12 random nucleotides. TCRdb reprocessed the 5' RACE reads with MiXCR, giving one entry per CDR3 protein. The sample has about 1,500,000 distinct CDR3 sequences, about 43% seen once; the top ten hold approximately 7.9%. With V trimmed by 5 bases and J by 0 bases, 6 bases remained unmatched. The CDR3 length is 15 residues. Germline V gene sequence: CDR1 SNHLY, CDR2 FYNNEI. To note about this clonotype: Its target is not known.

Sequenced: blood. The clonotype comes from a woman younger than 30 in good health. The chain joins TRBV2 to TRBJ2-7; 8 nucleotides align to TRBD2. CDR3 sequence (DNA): TGTGCCAGCAGTCCGGGGGGGGGTCCCTCCTACGAGCAGTACTTC. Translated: CASSPGGGPSYEQYF.